This T cell receptor beta chain is from a study of regulatory T cells in long-lasting Graves disease. Study results and caveats: Favoring TRBV28, TRBJ1-2 and TRBJ2-5 was a feature seen in persistent disease.

Through Arm-PCR of CDR3 regions and iRepertoire HTBI primers, TCR beta libraries were built. TCRdb recomputed calls from the multiplex PCR reads with MiXCR, one row per CDR3 protein. The sample shows 440,000 or so distinct CDR3 sequences, around 14% of them seen only once. The sample holds many counts of this clonotype. The antigen is not known. V was shortened by 1 base and J by 5 bases, with 11 bases between the two germline ends. This CDR3 region has 14 residues. Time point indicated: newly diagnosed GD, antithyroid drugs for less than 3 months. PBMC RNA was the source of the TCR library. Another study also made use of these data, one on T cells in Graves' hyperthyroidism and ophthalmopathy. That publication notes: Diagnoses rested on clinical symptoms, serum thyroxine and TRAb, thyroid ultrasound and orbital computed tomography.

The clonotype comes from a woman between 25 and 40 years old with Graves disease. This chain joins TRBV12-3 or TRBV12-4 and TRBJ1-1; possibly TRBD1 for D (6 bases). The sample consisted of peripheral blood mononuclear cells (PBMCs), taken at new diagnosis, from a patient treated with antithyroid drugs. The chain's CDR3 is CASSLVGGRTEAFF. CDR3 DNA sequence: TGTGCCAGCAGTTTAGTTGGGGGGCGAACTGAAGCTTTCTTT.